The source of this TCR beta chain is a study of identical twins. After template switching added a universal primer site, the resulting cDNA carried unique molecular identifiers. MiXCR, run by TCRdb on the 5' RACE reads, gives a single entry per CDR3 protein. The table records more than 650,000 distinct CDR3 sequences, around 5.7% of them present only once. General study findings and limits: Where beta out-of-frame sequences were concerned, excess twin sharing was weaker. Compared with unrelated sharing, twin-shared out-of-frame alpha sequences had more low-probability sequences.

This clonotype was recorded at least ten times. Antigen: not known. The CDR3 runs to 15 residues. Germline lookup yields CDR1 SGHTA and CDR2 FQGNSA. The V end lost 0 bases, the J end lost 6 bases, and 11 bases lay between the germline ends. This clonotype was sampled from a man younger than 35 in good health. The chain carries TRBV7-2 and TRBJ2-2, with no clear D. The sample taken for sequencing was naive T cells sorted from blood. In DNA form, the CDR3 reads TGTGCCAGCAGCTTAGCGTCCCTTGGAGCCGGGGAGCTGTTTTTT. It yields the protein CASSLASLGAGELFF.